A single sample gave rise to the 27 T cell receptor beta chains below, sequenced in a study of blood T cell repertoires in COVID-19. Assay used: immunoSEQ multiplex PCR; TCRdb lists only in-frame clones, some missing. The sample contains 56,000 or so clones, 70% to 85% of which appear only once. The sample taken for sequencing was peripheral blood. The source of these receptors is a woman between 70 and 85 years old with acute or convalescent COVID-19.

The V call is TRBV6-5, the J call TRBJ2-3; 11 positions agree with TRBD2. The trim removed 7 bases at V and 1 base at J, leaving 1 base unmatched. CDR1 and CDR2 from the germline V gene are MNHEY and SVGAGI. The CDR3 loop spans 14 amino acids. This CDR3 is CASMTSGGTDTQYF. CDR3 sequence (DNA): TGTGCCAGCATGACTAGCGGGGGCACAGATACGCAGTATTTT.

This clone turned up a few times. V gene TRBV18 combines with J gene TRBJ1-2, with 7 bases lining up with TRBD1. Germline CDR1 KGHSH, CDR2 LQKENI. This CDR3 has 14 residues. V was clipped by 3 bases and J by 4 bases; unmatched bases: 5. CDR3 in DNA: TGTGCCAGCTCACCGCCGAGACAGGGCTATGGCTACACCTTC. Translation: CASSPPRQGYGYTF.

J is TRBJ2-3 and V is TRBV7-8; TRBD2 matches at 11 bases. Germline-derived CDR1 and CDR2 are SGHVS and FQNEAQ. This CDR3 spans 17 amino acids. V trimming: 4 bases; J trimming: 1 base; junction bases outside the gene matches: 7. This CDR3 is CASSSIAGGPRTDTQYF. The CDR3, as DNA: TGTGCCAGCAGCTCAATAGCGGGGGGGCCCCGCACAGATACGCAGTATTTT. Drawing the rest from reference TRBV7-8 and TRBJ2-3, the complete variable domain is GAGVSQSPRYKVAKRGQDVALRCDPISGHVSLFWYQQALGQGPEFLTYFQNEAQLDKSGLPSDRFFAERPEGSVSTLKIQRTQQEDSAVYLCASSSIAGGPRTDTQYFGPGTRLTVL.

This chain joins TRBV24-1 and TRBJ2-2, with D unclear. The CDR3 extends over 14 amino acids. V was shortened by 4 bases and J by 6 bases, with 11 bases between the two germline ends. CDR1 is KGHDR and CDR2 is SFDVKD in the germline V gene. Here the CDR3 DNA reads TGTGCCACCAGTGAGGTAGAACTCGCCGGGGAGCTGTTTTTT. Protein: CATSEVELAGELFF.

This clone was recorded once. This sequence joins TRBV29-1 and TRBJ2-5; D perhaps matches TRBD2 (7 bases). V lost 0 bases to trimming and J lost 4 bases, with 15 bases between them. This CDR3 region has 15 residues. Germline-derived CDR1 and CDR2 are SQVTM and ANQGSEA. The CDR3 DNA reads TGCAGCGTTGAAGATTGGGCAAGGGGGGGAGAGACCCAGTACTTC. Its protein is CSVEDWARGGETQYF.

V gene TRBV6-5 combines with J gene TRBJ1-1; 7 nucleotides align to TRBD1. This CDR3 spans 13 amino acids. V shed 6 bases and J 1 base; nucleotides not matched to a gene: 2. Germline lookup yields CDR1 MNHEY and CDR2 SVGAGI. CDR3 sequence (DNA): TGTGCCAGCAGACGGACAGGGAACACTGAAGCTTTCTTT. It yields the protein CASRRTGNTEAFF.

CDR3 sequence: CSVETRGTGGRDTQYF. CDR3 DNA: TGCAGCGTTGAAACCAGGGGGACAGGGGGTCGGGATACGCAGTATTTT. The chain combines TRBV29-1 with TRBJ2-3; 11 nucleotides agree with TRBD1. From germline, CDR1 is SQVTM and CDR2 ANQGSEA. The CDR3 consists of 16 residues. The junction had 10 bases not matched to a gene; V was cut back by 2 bases and J by 6 bases.

V usage is TRBV5-1 and J usage is TRBJ2-2; D is perhaps TRBD2 (7 bases). The CDR3 extends over 15 amino acids. Trimming removed 4 bases from V and 5 bases from J, with 15 bases in between. In germline, CDR1 is SGHRS, CDR2 YFSETQ. CDR3 DNA: TGCGCCAGCAGCAAAGGGGGGGCTAGTACCGGGGAGCTGTTTTTT. Residues: CASSKGGASTGELFF.

V and J are TRBV6-5 and TRBJ2-3; 7 bases line up with TRBD1. The V segment lost 5 bases and the J segment 4 bases; nucleotides outside the gene matches: 9. Germline V gene lookup returns CDR1 MNHEY and CDR2 SVGAGI. The CDR3 runs to 15 residues. Here the CDR3 reads CASSPIQGTADTQYF. The CDR3, as DNA: TGTGCCAGCAGTCCCATACAGGGGACGGCAGATACGCAGTATTTT.

The table lists this clone with a few counts. The chain joins TRBV18 to TRBJ2-2; D possibly corresponds to TRBD2 (5 bases). Germline CDR1 reads KGHSH; CDR2 reads LQKENI. Trimming took 1 base from V and 10 from J, leaving 16 bases between them. The CDR3 spans 15 residues. CDR3 protein: CASSPHDASLVELFF. DNA of the CDR3: TGTGCCAGCTCACCACATGATGCTAGCTTAGTGGAGCTGTTTTTT.

This clone came up once. This sequence joins TRBV7-2 and TRBJ2-7, with 9 bases matching TRBD2. V was pared by 6 bases and J by 3 bases, with 9 bases of the junction left unmatched. Per the germline V gene, CDR1 is SGHTA and CDR2 is FQGNSA. The CDR3 loop spans 15 amino acids. The CDR3 region has the DNA TGTGCCAGCAGTCTCACTCAGCGGGGGGACTACGAGCAGTACTTC. The encoded protein is CASSLTQRGDYEQYF. The whole variable domain, filled in from reference TRBV7-2 and TRBJ2-7, reads GAGVSQSPSNKVTEKGKDVELRCDPISGHTALYWYRQSLGQGLEFLIYFQGNSAPDKSGLPSDRFSAERTGGSVSTLTIQRTQQEDSAVYLCASSLTQRGDYEQYFGPGTRLTVT.

The CDR3 spells CASGTGGADRKAFF. The CDR3 nucleotides read TGTGCCAGTGGGACAGGGGGCGCAGATCGTAAGGCTTTCTTT. The chain carries TRBV6-5 and TRBJ1-1, with 12 bases that match TRBD1. Losses at the gene ends were 9 bases for V and 11 bases for J; bases not matched to a gene: 13. The CDR3 loop spans 14 amino acids. Germline V CDR1 and CDR2: MNHEY, SVGAGI.

This clone has only one observation. The genes are TRBV12-3 or TRBV12-4 and TRBJ1-6; the D is unclear. This CDR3 has 12 amino acids. Between the trimmed V and J ends, which lost 5 bases and 12 bases, there was a span of 11 bases. CDR3 region: CASSRFRGPLHF. The CDR3 DNA reads as TGTGCCAGCAGTCGATTCCGAGGACCCCTCCACTTT.

The chain uses TRBV7-2 and TRBJ1-3; TRBD1 agrees at 7 bases. The V and J ends lost 6 bases and 4 bases, in that order; junction bases with no gene match: 6. This CDR3 has 14 amino acids. Germline V gives CDR1 SGHTA, CDR2 FQGNSA. The CDR3 nucleotides read TGTGCCAGCAGTCAGACAGGGAACGGAAACACCATATATTTT. It is translated as CASSQTGNGNTIYF.

The chain is built from TRBV5-1 and TRBJ2-5; TRBD2 is a possible D gene (5 bases). The germline V and J ends were trimmed by 1 base and 2 bases, with 12 bases remaining between them. Germline values: CDR1 SGHRS, CDR2 YFSETQ. The CDR3 sequence is 15 residues long. The CDR3 sequence is CASSLSASHQETQYF. Here the CDR3 DNA reads TGCGCCAGCAGCTTGTCGGCTAGCCATCAAGAGACCCAGTACTTC.

The J gene is TRBJ1-4, the V gene TRBV7-2, with D perhaps TRBD1 (6 bases). Germline V lookup: CDR1 SGHTA, CDR2 FQGNSA. Deletions cut 6 bases from V and 6 bases from J, with 17 bases between. The length of the CDR3 is 15 residues. Written as DNA, the CDR3 is TGTGCCAGCAGTAGAGGGGGACGAAAGGATGAAAAACTGTTTTTT. Translated: CASSRGGRKDEKLFF. The full variable domain, in which reference TRBV7-2 and TRBJ1-4 provide the parts outside the CDR3, is GAGVSQSPSNKVTEKGKDVELRCDPISGHTALYWYRQSLGQGLEFLIYFQGNSAPDKSGLPSDRFSAERTGGSVSTLTIQRTQQEDSAVYLCASSRGGRKDEKLFFGSGTQLSVL.

The V call is TRBV3-1 (or the pseudogene TRBV3-2), the J call TRBJ2-2; 11 nucleotides agree with TRBD2. The J segment lost 5 bases and the V segment lost 3 bases, leaving 11 bases of the junction unmatched. In germline, CDR1 is LGHDT, CDR2 YNNKEL (reference sequence). This CDR3 region has 18 residues. The CDR3 reads CASSHRLAGGAGTGELFF. Written as DNA, the CDR3 is TGTGCCAGCAGCCACCGGCTAGCGGGGGGCGCAGGGACCGGGGAGCTGTTTTTT.

The chain has TRBV6-5 and TRBJ1-2; 7 bases fit TRBD1. Germline V gives CDR1 MNHEY, CDR2 SVGAGI. The CDR3 length is 16 residues. V was clipped by 2 bases and J by 4 bases; unmatched bases: 10. The CDR3 sequence: CASSYLRQGRIYGYTF. The CDR3 nucleotides are TGTGCCAGCAGTTACCTCCGACAGGGAAGGATCTATGGCTACACCTTC.

V and J are TRBV5-1 and TRBJ2-5, with TRBD2 matching 10 bases. This CDR3 contains 16 residues. CDR1 and CDR2 from the germline V gene are SGHRS and YFSETQ. J was trimmed by 2 bases and V by 5 bases; bases with no gene match: 9. The CDR3 loop reads CASRWPSGSQQETQYF. Written as DNA, the CDR3 is TGCGCCAGCAGGTGGCCTAGCGGGAGTCAACAAGAGACCCAGTACTTC.

The V gene is TRBV12-3 or TRBV12-4, the J gene TRBJ2-1; D gene ambiguous. This CDR3 has 13 residues. The V end was cut by 3 bases, the J end by 5 bases, with 8 bases between. CDR3 nucleotides: TGTGCCAGCAGTTTTAGTTCGAACAATGAGCAGTTCTTC. Its translation: CASSFSSNNEQFF.

This clone was picked up a small number of times. The chain has TRBV28 and TRBJ1-2; 7 bases agree with TRBD1. CDR1 and CDR2 from the germline V gene are MDHEN and SYDVKM. CDR3 length: 12 residues. The trim removed 6 bases at V and 4 bases at J, leaving 2 bases unmatched. This CDR3 is CASRQGTYGYTF. The CDR3 DNA reads as TGTGCCAGCAGACAGGGGACCTATGGCTACACCTTC.

The rearrangement joins TRBV2 to TRBJ1-5; no clear D. Germline V gene sequence: CDR1 SNHLY, CDR2 FYNNEI. The V and J ends lost 7 bases and 0 bases respectively, with 13 bases between them. The CDR3 is made up of 15 amino acids. CDR3 DNA: TGTGCCAGCAAGTACAGTGCAAATAGCAATCAGCCCCAGCATTTT. Translating gives CASKYSANSNQPQHF.

V usage is TRBV13 and J usage is TRBJ1-1, with 7 bases fitting TRBD1. In germline, CDR1 is PRHDT, CDR2 FYEKMQ (reference sequence). V lost 4 bases, J lost 7 bases, and 6 bases stayed unmatched. This CDR3 has 13 residues. CDR3 bases: TGTGCCAGCAGCTCAGACAGGGCCGGTGAAGCTTTCTTT. Translation gives CASSSDRAGEAFF.

This chain joins TRBV12-3 or TRBV12-4 and TRBJ2-1; D gene unclear. The CDR3 has 13 residues. V lost 2 bases, J lost 8 bases, and 10 bases lay in between. In DNA, the CDR3 is TGTGCCAGCAGTTTAATTGTATCCTATGAGCAGTTCTTC. Amino acid sequence: CASSLIVSYEQFF.

V gene TRBV7-2 combines with J gene TRBJ2-7; D might be TRBD2 (6 bases). The CDR3 runs to 14 residues. V was trimmed by 3 bases and J by 4 bases, leaving 13 bases between them. Germline CDR1 is SGHTA and CDR2 is FQGNSA. The CDR3 coding sequence is TGTGCCAGCAGCTTCTTGGCAGGGAGGTACGAGCAGTACTTC. Its protein is CASSFLAGRYEQYF.

The table lists this clone with a few counts. The gene calls are TRBV3-1 (or the pseudogene TRBV3-2) and TRBJ1-1; 7 bases align to TRBD1. Losses at the gene ends were 3 bases for V and 3 bases for J; bases not matched to a gene: 4. Germline V lookup: CDR1 LGHDT, CDR2 YNNKEL (reference sequence). This CDR3 has 14 residues. The CDR3 coding sequence is TGTGCCAGCAGCCACAGGGGGATGGACACTGAAGCTTTCTTT. Protein sequence: CASSHRGMDTEAFF.

This clone has a single count. The rearrangement joins TRBV6-1 to TRBJ1-6; D unresolved. The CDR3 sequence is 14 residues long. Germline V CDR1 and CDR2: MNHNS, SASEGT. Trimming shortened V by 5 bases and J by 5 bases, and 10 bases separated the two germline ends. CDR3 loop: CASSTTPDNSPLHF. CDR3 in DNA: TGTGCCAGCAGTACAACACCAGATAATTCACCCCTCCACTTT.